Sequencing of this T cell receptor beta chain was carried out in a study of tumor-infiltrating lymphocytes in primary liver carcinoma. Study at large: The study enrolled male and female patients aged 30 to 69 years.

The study co-extracted DNA and RNA from about 21-30 mg of unsorted bulk tissue. J was trimmed by 6 bases and V by 2 bases; bases with no gene match: 14. Germline V gene data show CDR1 as SGHVS and CDR2 as FQNEAQ. The CDR3 is 17 amino acids. With roughly 500 ng total RNA as template and a constant-region primer, TCR beta cDNA was made. Libraries covering TCR beta were generated through three nested multiplex PCR rounds (using a slightly modified ARM-PCR). Both of the initial two PCR rounds ran for nine to eleven cycles and employed TRBV1-TRBV30 forward primers alongside a C-beta reverse primer. TCRdb processed the multiplex PCR reads anew with MiXCR; each CDR3 protein has one entry. The repertoire has tens of thousands of distinct CDR3 sequences, 70% to 75% of them found once; the top ten carry 25% to 30%.

The rearrangement links TRBV7-8 to TRBJ2-3; 7 bases are a match to TRBD2. Sequenced: liver tumor tissue from sampling region 3. Subset in this sample: tumor region T3, left-lateral pole. This TCR was recovered from a middle-aged man with primary liver carcinoma and hepatitis B virus infection. The CDR3 region is CASSLTQVGGQHDTQYF. The CDR3 DNA sequence: TGTGCCAGCAGCTTAACCCAAGTGGGAGGGCAACATGATACGCAGTATTTT.